A single sample is the source of the 11 T cell receptor beta chains below, sequenced in a study of cytomegalovirus exposure and HLA in healthy donors. PCR used 60 Vbeta primers and 13 Jbeta primers. The repertoire was sequenced with immunoSEQ multiplex PCR; TCRdb's copy has only in-frame clones and lacks some. The sample shows about 160,000 clones, about 80% of them seen only once. The specimen was PBMCs. The receptors stem from a man aged 50-60 years in good health and CMV-seropositive.

The chain combines TRBV4-1 with TRBJ2-5; D call uncertain. Germline values: CDR1 MGHRA, CDR2 YSYEKL. The CDR3 sequence is 14 residues long. Trimming removed 0 bases at V and 9 bases at J, with 14 bases between. The DNA of the CDR3 is TGCGCCAGCAGCCAAGAATCACATTTCGGGTCCCAGTACTTC. Its translation: CASSQESHFGSQYF.

J is TRBJ2-3 and V is TRBV13; 11 nucleotides match TRBD2. Germline V gene sequence: CDR1 PRHDT, CDR2 FYEKMQ (reference sequence). V lost 7 bases and J lost 2; bases outside the gene matches: 11. The CDR3 sequence is 17 residues long. The CDR3 is CASTDVASGGSTDTQYF. CDR3 in DNA: TGTGCCAGCACAGATGTGGCTAGCGGGGGGTCCACAGATACGCAGTATTTT.

V usage is TRBV7-6 and J usage is TRBJ2-3; TRBD1 agrees at 7 bases. Germline V gene data show CDR1 as SGHVS and CDR2 as FNYEAQ. CDR3 length: 14 amino acids. V lost 5 bases to trimming and J lost 5 bases; unmatched junction nucleotides: 7. The CDR3 coding sequence is TGTGCCAGCAGCCGCACAGGGGCTAAAGATACGCAGTATTTT. Amino acid sequence: CASSRTGAKDTQYF.

Only a few counts were recorded for this clone. The V gene is TRBV5-1, the J gene TRBJ1-2; 9 nucleotides line up with TRBD1. The V and J ends lost 4 bases and 4 bases, in that order; junction bases with no gene match: 5. The CDR3 totals 14 residues. Germline loops: CDR1 SGHRS, CDR2 YFSETQ. The CDR3 loop is CASSEGQGFYGYTF. The CDR3 bases are TGCGCCAGCAGCGAAGGACAGGGGTTCTATGGCTACACCTTC.

The chain has TRBV28 and TRBJ2-5; D perhaps matches TRBD2 (6 bases). This CDR3 is 17 amino acids long. Germline CDR1 MDHEN, CDR2 SYDVKM. The germline V and J ends were trimmed by 5 bases and 2 bases, with 21 bases remaining between them. The CDR3 is CASSPELASAMQETQYF. The CDR3 nucleotides read TGTGCCAGCAGTCCCGAACTGGCTAGCGCGATGCAAGAGACCCAGTACTTC. The full variable domain, completed using reference TRBV28 and TRBJ2-5, is DVKVTQSSRYLVKRTGEKVFLECVQDMDHENMFWYRQDPGLGLRLIYFSYDVKMKEKGDIPEGYSVSREKKERFSLILESASTNQTSMYLCASSPELASAMQETQYFGPGTRLLVL.

The rearrangement links TRBV11-3 to TRBJ2-5; D might be TRBD2 (6 bases). The CDR3 sequence is 13 residues long. Between the trimmed V and J ends, which lost 4 bases and 5 bases, there was a span of 11 bases. CDR1 SGHNT and CDR2 YENEEA come from the germline V gene. CDR3 nucleotides: TGTGCCAGCAGCTCGGGGGAGTGGGAGACCCAGTACTTC. Protein: CASSSGEWETQYF.

The V gene is TRBV5-1, the J gene TRBJ2-3; possibly TRBD2 for D (5 bases). Per the germline V gene, CDR1 is SGHRS and CDR2 is YFSETQ. Trimming took 3 bases from V and 0 from J, leaving 8 bases between them. This CDR3 has 14 residues. The CDR3 loop reads CASSSRLSTDTQYF. The CDR3 DNA is TGCGCCAGCAGCTCCCGACTAAGCACAGATACGCAGTATTTT.

This chain joins TRBV4-2 and TRBJ2-5, with TRBD1 matching over 9 bases. Germline V gene sequence: CDR1 LGHNA, CDR2 YNFKEQ. CDR3 length: 17 amino acids. Germline trimming cut 0 bases from V and 4 bases from J; bases unmatched to any gene: 9. This CDR3 is CASSQDEWGQGGETQYF. The CDR3 DNA follows: TGTGCCAGCAGCCAAGATGAGTGGGGACAGGGCGGAGAGACCCAGTACTTC.

This chain uses TRBV5-4 with TRBJ2-2; tentatively, D is TRBD1 (6 bases). V was trimmed by 4 bases and J by 2 bases, leaving 18 bases between them. CDR3 length: 17 residues. The germline V gene has CDR1 SGHNT and CDR2 YYREEE (reference sequence). The CDR3 region is CASSPPGQGRNTGELFF. DNA for the CDR3: TGTGCCAGCAGCCCCCCTGGGCAGGGGCGTAACACCGGGGAGCTGTTTTTT.

This chain uses TRBV11-2 with TRBJ2-7; D not resolved. Trimming removed 1 base at V and 0 bases at J, with 10 bases between. There are 15 residues in the CDR3. CDR1 is SGHAT, CDR2 FQNNGV, per germline. For the CDR3, the DNA is TGTGCCAGCAGCTTAGTTGGCGCTAGCTCCTACGAGCAGTACTTC. Translation: CASSLVGASSYEQYF. Full variable domain (rest looked up from reference TRBV11-2 and TRBJ2-7): EAGVAQSPRYKIIEKRQSVAFWCNPISGHATLYWYQQILGQGPKLLIQFQNNGVVDDSQLPKDRFSAERLKGVDSTLKIQPAKLEDSAVYLCASSLVGASSYEQYFGPGTRLTVT.

The chain's CDR3 is CASSTETGVQVYGYTF. DNA of the CDR3: TGTGCCAGTAGTACGGAAACAGGGGTTCAGGTCTATGGCTACACCTTC. The rearrangement joins TRBV19 to TRBJ1-2; the match to TRBD1 covers 7 bases. From germline, CDR1 is LNHDA and CDR2 SQIVND (reference sequence). Unmatched junction bases numbered 12, after V lost 4 bases and J lost 4 bases. The CDR3 runs to 16 residues.